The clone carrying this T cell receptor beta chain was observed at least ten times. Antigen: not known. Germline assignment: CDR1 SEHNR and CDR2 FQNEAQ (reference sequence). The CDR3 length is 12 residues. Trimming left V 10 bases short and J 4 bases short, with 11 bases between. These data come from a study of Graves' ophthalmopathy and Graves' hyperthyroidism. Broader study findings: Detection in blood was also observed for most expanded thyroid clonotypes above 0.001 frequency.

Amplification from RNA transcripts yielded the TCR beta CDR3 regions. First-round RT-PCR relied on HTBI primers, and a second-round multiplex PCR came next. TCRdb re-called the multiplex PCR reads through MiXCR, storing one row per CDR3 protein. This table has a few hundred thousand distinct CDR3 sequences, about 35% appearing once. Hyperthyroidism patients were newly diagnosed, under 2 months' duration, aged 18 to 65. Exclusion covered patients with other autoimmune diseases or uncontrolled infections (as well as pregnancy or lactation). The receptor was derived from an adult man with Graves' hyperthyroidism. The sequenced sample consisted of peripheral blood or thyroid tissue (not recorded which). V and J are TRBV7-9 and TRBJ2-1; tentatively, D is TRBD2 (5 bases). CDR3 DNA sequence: TGTGCCACATCCCCGGGATACAATGAGCAGTTCTTC. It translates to CATSPGYNEQFF.